Following are 30 T cell receptor beta chains from one sample sequenced in a study of blood T cell repertoires in COVID-19. Libraries were prepared by immunoSEQ multiplex PCR; TCRdb keeps only in-frame clonotypes and omits some of them. The table shows about 120,000 clones, with approximately 83% occurring only once. The specimen sequenced was peripheral blood. The receptors here all came from a woman aged 70-85 years with acute or convalescent COVID-19.

This rearrangement joins TRBV9 to TRBJ2-2; 16 bases line up with TRBD2. The CDR3 has 18 residues. Germline CDR1 is SGDLS and CDR2 is YYNGEE. V lost 3 bases and J lost 7; bases outside the gene matches: 9. The CDR3 reads CASSAPGTSGGVVGELFF. CDR3 nucleotide sequence: TGTGCCAGCAGCGCCCCCGGGACTAGCGGGGGGGTTGTCGGGGAGCTGTTTTTT.

This chain joins TRBV2 and TRBJ2-6; D remains ambiguous. This CDR3 has 15 amino acids. The germline V gene has CDR1 SNHLY and CDR2 FYNNEI. Trimming stripped 5 bases from V and 0 bases from J, with 8 bases between. CDR3 sequence: CASSRMSSGANVLTF. As DNA, the CDR3 is TGTGCCAGCAGTAGAATGAGCTCTGGGGCCAACGTCCTGACTTTC.

Points on this clone: The same CDR3 is also encoded by other DNA sequences in this sample. The chain links TRBV5-4 to TRBJ2-2; D gene unclear. The CDR3 runs to 13 residues. Deletions cut 1 base from V and 5 bases from J, with 6 bases between. Germline values: CDR1 SGHNT, CDR2 YYREEE (reference sequence). The CDR3 sequence is CASSLLATGELFF. The CDR3 coding sequence is TGTGCCAGCAGCTTGCTGGCTACCGGGGAGCTGTTTTTT.

This clone was observed a handful of times. The chain joins TRBV19 to TRBJ1-2; the D is unclear. The CDR3 length is 13 residues. In germline, CDR1 is LNHDA, CDR2 SQIVND (reference sequence). The germline V and J ends were trimmed by 1 base and 7 bases, with 10 bases remaining between them. The CDR3 DNA sequence: TGTGCCAGTAGTATAGCTAGGTTGGCTGGCTACACCTTC. Protein product: CASSIARLAGYTF. The full variable domain, with the rest looked up from reference TRBV19 and TRBJ1-2, is DGGITQSPKYLFRKEGQNVTLSCEQNLNHDAMYWYRQDPGQGLRLIYYSQIVNDFQKGDIAEGYSVSREKKESFPLTVTSAQKNPTAFYLCASSIARLAGYTFGSGTRLTVV.

The rearrangement uses TRBV15 and TRBJ1-2; D may be TRBD1 (6 bases). The CDR3 extends over 16 amino acids. The germline V and J ends were trimmed by 5 bases and 8 bases, with 24 bases remaining between them. In germline, CDR1 is LNHNV, CDR2 YYDKDF (reference sequence). The chain's CDR3 is CATSPEGVRALSGYTF. The CDR3 bases are TGTGCCACCAGCCCTGAGGGGGTACGGGCTCTAAGCGGCTACACCTTC. Full variable domain (outside the CDR3, taken from reference TRBV15 and TRBJ1-2): DAMVIQNPRYQVTQFGKPVTLSCSQTLNHNVMYWYQQKSSQAPKLLFHYYDKDFNNEADTPDNFQSRRPNTSFCFLDIRSPGLGDTAMYLCATSPEGVRALSGYTFGSGTRLTVV.

The V and J genes are TRBV7-9 and TRBJ2-5; the match to TRBD1 covers 8 bases. Per the germline V gene, CDR1 is SEHNR and CDR2 is FQNEAQ (reference sequence). V was clipped by 3 bases and J by 5 bases; unmatched bases: 8. The CDR3 is 15 residues long. Here the CDR3 reads CASSLVQGGSETQYF. The CDR3 DNA is TGTGCCAGCAGCTTGGTACAGGGGGGTTCGGAGACCCAGTACTTC.

This clone was observed a few times. The chain combines TRBV3-1 (or the pseudogene TRBV3-2) with TRBJ2-3; the D gene is possibly TRBD1 (6 bases). CDR1 is LGHDT, CDR2 YNNKEL, per germline (reference sequence). The CDR3 loop spans 14 amino acids. Trimming shortened V by 1 base and J by 3 bases, and 8 bases separated the two germline ends. The CDR3 loop reads CASSQAQGTDTQYF. The CDR3 region has the DNA TGTGCCAGCAGCCAAGCCCAGGGGACAGATACGCAGTATTTT.

V is TRBV15 and J is TRBJ2-3; D might be TRBD1 (5 bases). Germline assignment: CDR1 LNHNV and CDR2 YYDKDF (reference sequence). The CDR3 sequence is 14 residues long. The ends were cut back, 5 bases at V and 6 bases at J, with 15 bases in the middle. This CDR3 reads CATSLAARADTQYF. The CDR3 region has the DNA TGTGCCACCAGCTTAGCCGCCAGGGCTGATACGCAGTATTTT. Full variable domain (missing parts from reference TRBV15 and TRBJ2-3): DAMVIQNPRYQVTQFGKPVTLSCSQTLNHNVMYWYQQKSSQAPKLLFHYYDKDFNNEADTPDNFQSRRPNTSFCFLDIRSPGLGDTAMYLCATSLAARADTQYFGPGTRLTVL.

The rearrangement uses TRBV30 and TRBJ1-2, with 10 positions matching TRBD1. Germline V gene data show CDR1 as GTSNPN and CDR2 as SVGIG (reference sequence). After removal of 5 bases from V and 8 bases from J, the junction contained 8 bases not matched to a gene. The CDR3 runs to 13 residues. The CDR3 sequence: CAWVVGDRGGYTF. CDR3 nucleotides: TGTGCCTGGGTCGTCGGGGACAGGGGAGGCTACACCTTC.

The chain employs TRBV29-1 and TRBJ1-2; TRBD1 matches at 9 bases. The CDR3 loop spans 11 amino acids. CDR1 is SQVTM, CDR2 ANQGSEA, per germline. After removal of 7 bases from V and 6 bases from J, the junction contained 3 bases not matched to a gene. The CDR3 coding sequence is TGCAGCGCCACAGGGGGCCATGGCTACACCTTC. This encodes CSATGGHGYTF.

The chain uses TRBV18 and TRBJ1-1, with D uncertain. In germline, CDR1 is KGHSH, CDR2 LQKENI. V lost 3 bases, J lost 1 base, and 12 bases lay in between. CDR3 length: 15 residues. CDR3 DNA: TGTGCCAGCTCACCCCAACTTACAGAGAACACTGAAGCTTTCTTT. Amino acids: CASSPQLTENTEAFF.

The genes are TRBV10-3 and TRBJ1-4, with D unclear. The CDR3 spans 13 residues. CDR1 and CDR2 (germline): ENHRY, SYGVKD. Trimming took off 9 bases at V and 7 bases at J, with 15 bases between the two ends. For the CDR3, the DNA is TGTGCCATTCAAGAGAGGGCAGGTGAAAAACTGTTTTTT. The encoded protein is CAIQERAGEKLFF.

The chain combines TRBV15 with TRBJ2-1; possibly TRBD1 for D (5 bases). This CDR3 has 15 amino acids. The V and J ends lost 1 base and 2 bases respectively, with 9 bases between them. From germline, CDR1 is LNHNV and CDR2 YYDKDF (reference sequence). Written as DNA, the CDR3 is TGTGCCACCAGCAGAGGGGGCGGAACCTACAATGAGCAGTTCTTC. Translated, it gives CATSRGGGTYNEQFF. Supplemented by reference TRBV15 and TRBJ2-1, the full variable domain reads DAMVIQNPRYQVTQFGKPVTLSCSQTLNHNVMYWYQQKSSQAPKLLFHYYDKDFNNEADTPDNFQSRRPNTSFCFLDIRSPGLGDTAMYLCATSRGGGTYNEQFFGPGTRLTVL.

This chain connects TRBV30 to TRBJ2-5; no reliable D call. The CDR3 loop spans 13 amino acids. Germline V gene lookup returns CDR1 GTSNPN and CDR2 SVGIG (reference sequence). V was pared by 0 bases and J by 5 bases, with 10 bases between. The CDR3 DNA reads TGTGCCTGGAGTGTACTGATAGCCGAGACCCAGTACTTC. Its protein product is CAWSVLIAETQYF. Filled out from reference TRBV30 and TRBJ2-5, the complete variable domain reads SQTIHQWPATLVQPVGSPLSLECTVEGTSNPNLYWYRQAAGRGLQLLFYSVGIGQISSEVPQNLSASRPQDRQFILSSKKLLLSDSGFYLCAWSVLIAETQYFGPGTRLLVL.

This clone was observed once. The chain is built from TRBV5-4 and TRBJ2-1; TRBD1 is a possible D gene (5 bases). Deletions cut 1 base from V and 8 bases from J, with 10 bases between. This CDR3 is built from 13 residues. CDR1 is SGHNT, CDR2 YYREEE, per germline (reference sequence). The CDR3 DNA is TGTGCCAGCAGCTTGCAGGGTACGGATGAGCAGTTCTTC. It is translated as CASSLQGTDEQFF.

The CDR3 spells CASSYSGTDSNYGYTF. The CDR3 DNA reads TGTGCCAGCAGTTACTCCGGGACAGACTCTAACTATGGCTACACCTTC. The gene calls are TRBV6-5 and TRBJ1-2; 7 nucleotides match TRBD1. Germline V gene data show CDR1 as MNHEY and CDR2 as SVGAGI. V was clipped by 0 bases and J by 0 bases; unmatched bases: 4. This CDR3 comprises 16 residues.

The V and J genes are TRBV5-1 and TRBJ2-7, with D tentatively TRBD2 (5 bases). Trimming took 4 bases from V and 7 from J, leaving 15 bases between them. CDR3 length equals 13 residues. Germline V gene sequence: CDR1 SGHRS, CDR2 YFSETQ. Here the CDR3 DNA reads TGCGCCAGCAGCCCGGGCTGGGAGTTGGAGCAGTACTTC. Amino acids: CASSPGWELEQYF.

The rearrangement uses TRBV19 and TRBJ2-5; 10 bases map to TRBD2. CDR1 LNHDA and CDR2 SQIVND come from the germline V gene (reference sequence). V lost 5 bases and J lost 3; bases outside the gene matches: 6. CDR3 length equals 15 residues. CDR3 residues: CASSSLAGGEETQYF. The CDR3 DNA follows: TGTGCCAGTAGTTCCTTAGCGGGGGGCGAAGAGACCCAGTACTTC.

The chain employs TRBV29-1 and TRBJ2-2; D call uncertain. Germline lookup yields CDR1 SQVTM and CDR2 ANQGSEA. The CDR3 has 11 residues. Trimming took 6 bases from V and 4 from J, leaving 6 bases between them. The CDR3 spells CSVLGTGELFF. The CDR3 DNA reads as TGCAGCGTGCTCGGCACCGGGGAGCTGTTTTTT.

This clone showed up just a few times. DNA for the CDR3: TGTGCCAGCAGTTACTCGTCTTTACAGGGAAAAGCTTTCTTT. This sequence encodes CASSYSSLQGKAFF. This chain joins TRBV6-2 or TRBV6-3 and TRBJ1-1; a weak D match, TRBD1 (6 bases). Per germline, CDR1 MNHEY and CDR2 SVGEGT. The ends were cut back, 0 bases at V and 9 bases at J, with 14 bases in the middle. The CDR3 is 14 amino acids.

V and J are TRBV5-8 and TRBJ1-1; no clear D gene. V was trimmed by 0 bases and J by 1 base, leaving 4 bases between them. The CDR3 runs to 13 residues. CDR1 is SGHTS, CDR2 YDEGEE, per germline. DNA of the CDR3: TGTGCCAGCAGCTTGGATCGGAACACTGAAGCTTTCTTT. Translated, it gives CASSLDRNTEAFF.

The chain couples TRBV30 to TRBJ1-1; 7 bases fit TRBD1. The CDR3 spans 16 residues. Germline CDR1 reads GTSNPN; CDR2 reads SVGIG (reference sequence). V was clipped by 2 bases and J by 1 base; unmatched bases: 10. This CDR3 is CAWSKRRTGGNTEAFF. CDR3 nucleotide sequence: TGTGCCTGGAGTAAACGCCGGACAGGAGGGAACACTGAAGCTTTCTTT.

The CDR3: CASSEFHGTQYF. The CDR3, as DNA: TGTGCCAGCAGTGAGTTCCACGGGACCCAGTACTTC. This chain connects TRBV2 to TRBJ2-5; D unclear. Between the trimmed V and J ends, which lost 3 bases and 7 bases, there was a span of 9 bases. The CDR3 runs to 12 residues. CDR1 SNHLY and CDR2 FYNNEI come from the germline V gene.

In its sample, this clone was seen a few times. The J gene is TRBJ1-1, the V gene TRBV19; 12 positions match TRBD1. The CDR3 consists of 20 residues. With V trimmed by 5 bases and J by 0 bases, 16 bases remained unmatched. CDR1 LNHDA and CDR2 SQIVND come from the germline V gene (reference sequence). The CDR3 region has the DNA TGTGCCAGTAGTGTTCCGGTGGGACAGGGGGCGAGCAGTATGAACACTGAAGCTTTCTTT. Translation: CASSVPVGQGASSMNTEAFF.

The chain employs TRBV5-5 and TRBJ2-2; TRBD1 matches 7 bases. This CDR3 is built from 15 residues. Trimming at V came to 2 bases and at J to 7 bases, leaving 8 bases not matched to a gene. In germline, CDR1 is SGHKS, CDR2 YYEKEE (reference sequence). CDR3 sequence: CASSLTGQVVGELFF. CDR3 bases: TGTGCCAGCAGCTTAACAGGACAGGTTGTCGGGGAGCTGTTTTTT.

V usage is TRBV6-2 or TRBV6-3 and J usage is TRBJ1-1; the D gene is possibly TRBD1 (5 bases). The germline V gene has CDR1 MNHEY and CDR2 SVGEGT. V dropped 0 bases and J dropped 6 bases, with 14 bases sitting between them. This CDR3 is built from 15 residues. CDR3: CASSYSRGGLAEAFF. The CDR3 nucleotides read TGTGCCAGCAGTTACTCGAGGGGAGGGCTGGCTGAAGCTTTCTTT.

This chain connects TRBV2 to TRBJ2-7; the D gene is possibly TRBD1 (6 bases). This CDR3 spans 13 amino acids. V was trimmed by 6 bases and J by 2 bases, leaving 11 bases between them. Germline CDR1 is SNHLY and CDR2 is FYNNEI. The DNA for the CDR3 is TGTGCCAGCAGCGGGACACCAGCCTACGAGCAGTACGTC. It is translated as CASSGTPAYEQYV.

This clone was detected once. The rearrangement joins TRBV6-5 to TRBJ1-1; no definite D call. The V and J ends lost 2 bases and 2 bases respectively, with 6 bases between them. The V gene's germline CDR1 is MNHEY and CDR2 SVGAGI. The CDR3 length is 13 residues. CDR3 sequence: CASSYTVNTEAFF. CDR3 bases: TGTGCCAGCAGTTACACGGTCAACACTGAAGCTTTCTTT.

The rearrangement uses TRBV2 and TRBJ1-2; 10 bases map to TRBD1. The CDR3 totals 15 residues. J was trimmed by 0 bases and V by 5 bases; bases with no gene match: 3. The germline V gene has CDR1 SNHLY and CDR2 FYNNEI. The CDR3 sequence: CASSTGQGANYGYTF. The CDR3 DNA is TGTGCCAGCAGTACCGGACAGGGGGCTAACTATGGCTACACCTTC.

The V and J genes are TRBV5-4 and TRBJ2-1; a weak D match, TRBD2 (6 bases). V was trimmed by 4 bases and J by 5 bases, leaving 16 bases between them. CDR1 SGHNT and CDR2 YYREEE come from the germline V gene (reference sequence). The CDR3 loop spans 15 amino acids. DNA for the CDR3: TGTGCCAGCAGCCCCCCTGCGGGGAGACACAATGAGCAGTTCTTC. It is translated as CASSPPAGRHNEQFF.